The 12 T cell receptor beta chains below were found in one sample sequenced in a study of CD4 T cells in relation to SARS-CoV-2 and coronaviruses. These TCRs are of unknown antigen specificity. Assay used: immunoSEQ multiplex PCR; TCRdb lists only in-frame clones, some missing. The data show roughly 15,000 clones, with about 81% seen just once and under 35% held by the top ten. CD4+ T cells from unexposed donors were obtained before the COVID-19 pandemic (2011-2018). The cells were cultured for about ten days before CD4+ T cells were isolated. The sequencing sample was made of CD4+ T cells from PBMCs, cultured in vitro. Receptors were obtained from a human donor in good health.

V is TRBV7-9 and J is TRBJ2-5, with D perhaps given as TRBD1 or TRBD2 (5 bases each). This CDR3 has 14 residues. Trimming pared 3 bases from V and 5 bases from J, leaving 13 bases between. Germline V CDR1 and CDR2: SEHNR, FQNEAQ (reference sequence). The CDR3 DNA sequence: TGTGCCAGCAGCTTGGGAGCCTGGGGGGAGACCCAGTACTTC. Its protein product is CASSLGAWGETQYF.

This clone was counted a single time. V gene TRBV18 combines with J gene TRBJ1-6; TRBD1 matches at 7 bases. The V gene end was trimmed by 6 bases and the J gene end by 0 bases; junction bases not matched to a gene: 2. Germline assignment: CDR1 KGHSH and CDR2 LQKENI. This CDR3 comprises 15 residues. CDR3 loop: CASSRDSSYNSPLHF. CDR3 in DNA: TGTGCCAGCTCTCGGGACAGCTCCTATAATTCACCCCTCCACTTT. The complete variable domain, with remaining parts taken from reference TRBV18 and TRBJ1-6, reads NAGVMQNPRHLVRRRGQEARLRCSPMKGHSHVYWYRQLPEEGLKFMVYLQKENIIDESGMPKERFSAEFPKEGPSILRIQQVVRGDSAAYFCASSRDSSYNSPLHFGNGTRLTVT.

The chain has TRBV10-3 and TRBJ1-2; 8 bases line up with TRBD1. The CDR3 sequence is 13 residues long. V lost 6 bases, J lost 7 bases, and 7 bases stayed unmatched. Germline lookup yields CDR1 ENHRY and CDR2 SYGVKD. The CDR3 protein is CAISVGQGGGYTF. The CDR3 DNA is TGTGCCATCAGCGTTGGACAGGGCGGTGGCTACACCTTC.

V usage is TRBV30 and J usage is TRBJ1-2, with 7 bases aligning to TRBD1. The trim removed 4 bases at V and 4 bases at J, leaving 6 bases unmatched. Germline V lookup: CDR1 GTSNPN, CDR2 SVGIG (reference sequence). The CDR3 runs 13 residues. CDR3 protein: CAWKQGSFYGYTF. CDR3 bases: TGTGCCTGGAAACAGGGGTCCTTCTATGGCTACACCTTC.

The chain links TRBV7-9 to TRBJ1-3, with a tentative D call TRBD1 (5 bases). Germline CDR1 and CDR2: SEHNR and FQNEAQ (reference sequence). The CDR3 totals 16 residues. The V gene lost 1 base and the J gene lost 4 bases, with 14 bases spanning the gap. CDR3 sequence reads: CASSLDGALRGNTIYF. In nucleotides, the CDR3 is TGTGCCAGCAGCTTAGATGGGGCTTTGAGGGGAAACACCATATATTTT.

The V and J genes are TRBV2 and TRBJ1-5; D possibly corresponds to TRBD1 (5 bases). This CDR3 spans 14 amino acids. The germline CDR1 and CDR2 sequences are SNHLY and FYNNEI. V lost 5 bases and J 0 bases, leaving 8 bases between the germline ends. CDR3 DNA: TGTGCCAGCAGTACCGGGACTAGCAATCAGCCCCAGCATTTT. Protein product: CASSTGTSNQPQHF.

The CDR3 nucleotides are TGCGCCAGCAGGCAGACAGGTGTGGGGAATGAGCAGTTCTTC. This encodes CASRQTGVGNEQFF. This chain joins TRBV10-2 and TRBJ2-1, with a possible D match to TRBD1 (6 bases). V was clipped by 6 bases and J by 7 bases, with 16 bases between them. Germline V gives CDR1 WSHSY, CDR2 SAAADI. This CDR3 spans 14 amino acids.

The CDR3 sequence: CASSPPDRVNTGELFF. DNA of the CDR3: TGTGCCAGCTCACCGCCGGACAGGGTGAACACCGGGGAGCTGTTTTTT. The V gene is TRBV18, the J gene TRBJ2-2; TRBD1 agrees at 8 bases. Trimming cost V 3 bases and J 1 base; bases outside gene matches: 4. The germline V gene has CDR1 KGHSH and CDR2 LQKENI. The CDR3 loop spans 16 amino acids.

This clone occurred a few times. The genes are TRBV6-6 and TRBJ2-7, with 11 bases that match TRBD2. This CDR3 region has 14 residues. Germline loops: CDR1 MNHNY, CDR2 SVGAGI (reference sequence). J lost 6 bases, V lost 5 bases, and 6 bases had no gene match. CDR3 sequence reads: CASSDLAGGSEQYF. DNA of the CDR3: TGTGCCAGCAGTGATCTAGCGGGGGGCTCCGAGCAGTACTTC.

J is TRBJ2-1 and V is TRBV5-4; 7 bases are a match to TRBD2. The CDR3 spans 14 residues. Looked up from germline, CDR1 is SGHNT and CDR2 is YYREEE (reference sequence). The V segment lost 2 bases and the J segment 5 bases; nucleotides outside the gene matches: 4. The CDR3 DNA sequence: TGTGCCAGCAGCTTAAAGCGGGGTAACAATGAGCAGTTCTTC. It yields the protein CASSLKRGNNEQFF.

As DNA, the CDR3 is TGTGCCAGCAGTTACTCCGGGGTTAGAGGAAACACCATATATTTT. This sequence encodes CASSYSGVRGNTIYF. V and J are TRBV6-6 and TRBJ1-3; D gene uncertain. V lost 0 bases to trimming and J lost 4 bases, with 10 bases between them. Germline V gene data show CDR1 as MNHNY and CDR2 as SVGAGI (reference sequence). CDR3 length: 15 residues.

This chain connects TRBV3-1 (or the pseudogene TRBV3-2) to TRBJ2-3, with 8 bases identical to TRBD1. The CDR3 extends over 16 amino acids. Germline trimming cut 3 bases from V and 6 bases from J; bases unmatched to any gene: 11. Germline loops: CDR1 LGHDT, CDR2 YNNKEL (reference sequence). CDR3 residues: CASSQGRDRSWDTQYF. CDR3 nucleotides: TGTGCCAGCAGCCAGGGCCGGGACAGGTCCTGGGATACGCAGTATTTT.